Listed below are T cell receptor beta chains from one sample, sequenced in a study of Graves' ophthalmopathy and Graves' hyperthyroidism. Each CDR3 protein gets one entry after TCRdb re-called the multiplex PCR reads with MiXCR. The table has roughly 1.1 million distinct CDR3 sequences, 36% seen once. Input material: peripheral blood or thyroid tissue (not recorded which). Receptor source: an adult man with Graves' hyperthyroidism. Each CDR3 is given with its conserved first and last residue. The order of the fields is V gene, J gene, clone size, D gene, CDR3 DNA, CDR3 protein. A D gene is named only where the DNA matches it firmly. Some rows have no size entry. The others give once, few or many, or a class for an expanded clone.

v_call: TRBV20-1
j_call: TRBJ2-5
clone_size: -
d_call: TRBD2
cdr3_nt: TGCAGTGTTGGGGTAGCGGGGGTGCAAGGGACCCAGTACTTC
cdr3_aa: CSVGVAGVQGTQYF

v_call: TRBV7-8
j_call: TRBJ2-5
clone_size: many
d_call: TRBD2
cdr3_nt: TGTGCCAGCAGCTTATTTGGGCGGGGGGGCCAAGAGACCCAGTACTTC
cdr3_aa: CASSLFGRGGQETQYF

v_call: TRBV9
j_call: TRBJ1-6
clone_size: -
d_call: -
cdr3_nt: TGTGCCAGCAGCGTAGTCGCGGGGGCCCACTTT
cdr3_aa: CASSVVAGAHF

v_call: TRBV28
j_call: TRBJ2-7
clone_size: few
d_call: -
cdr3_nt: TGTGCCAGCAGTTTTTCGGCCGAGCAGTACTTC
cdr3_aa: CASSFSAEQYF

v_call: TRBV29-1
j_call: TRBJ1-2
clone_size: -
d_call: -
cdr3_nt: TGCAGCGTTTTGGGGGGCGCTCGGGGCTACACCTTC
cdr3_aa: CSVLGGARGYTF

v_call: TRBV7-8
j_call: TRBJ1-5
clone_size: -
d_call: -
cdr3_nt: TGTGTCAGCAGCCATGACGGAGGAGGTGTTAGTGGGCCCCAGCATTTT
cdr3_aa: CVSSHDGGGVSGPQHF

v_call: TRBV7-2
j_call: TRBJ1-5
clone_size: many
d_call: -
cdr3_nt: TGTGCCAGCAGCCCCTGGGCAGGCAATCAGCCCCAGCATTTT
cdr3_aa: CASSPWAGNQPQHF

v_call: TRBV20-1
j_call: TRBJ2-5
clone_size: many
d_call: TRBD2
cdr3_nt: TGCAGTGCTGAAGGCGACGGGAGGAGACAAGAGACCCAGTACTTC
cdr3_aa: CSAEGDGRRQETQYF

v_call: TRBV12-3/TRBV12-4
j_call: TRBJ1-1
clone_size: many
d_call: TRBD1
cdr3_nt: TGTGCCAGCAGTTTAGGTTTCGGGACAGGGCCTTTAAGTGGTGCTTTCTTT
cdr3_aa: CASSLGFGTGPLSGAFF

v_call: TRBV7-6
j_call: TRBJ1-1
clone_size: many
d_call: -
cdr3_nt: TGTGCCAGCAGCTTGCGGCTCTCCGGGGGGAAGCCTGAAGCTTTCTTT
cdr3_aa: CASSLRLSGGKPEAFF

v_call: TRBV5-1
j_call: TRBJ1-1
clone_size: few
d_call: -
cdr3_nt: TGCGCCAGCAGCTCACAGATATTGAACACTGAAGCTTTCTTT
cdr3_aa: CASSSQILNTEAFF

v_call: TRBV7-9
j_call: TRBJ1-2
clone_size: many
d_call: -
cdr3_nt: TGTGCCAGCAGCTTAGGTCGTATGGGCGGACCTGGCTACACCTTC
cdr3_aa: CASSLGRMGGPGYTF

v_call: TRBV4-1
j_call: TRBJ1-1
clone_size: many
d_call: TRBD1
cdr3_nt: TGCGCCAGCAGGGAGACAGGGGTGAACACTGAAGCTTTCTTT
cdr3_aa: CASRETGVNTEAFF

v_call: TRBV5-1
j_call: TRBJ2-5
clone_size: many
d_call: -
cdr3_nt: TGCGCCAGCAGCGGCCGATATGGAGGAGAGACCCAGTACTTC
cdr3_aa: CASSGRYGGETQYF

v_call: TRBV9
j_call: TRBJ1-2
clone_size: -
d_call: -
cdr3_nt: TGTGCCAGCAGCGTATGGCCGGGGAACTATGGCTACACCTTC
cdr3_aa: CASSVWPGNYGYTF

v_call: TRBV2
j_call: TRBJ1-2
clone_size: -
d_call: TRBD1
cdr3_nt: TGTGCCAGCAGCCACAGCGACAGGGGGCGCGGGAACTATGGCTACACCTTC
cdr3_aa: CASSHSDRGRGNYGYTF

v_call: TRBV29-1
j_call: TRBJ1-2
clone_size: -
d_call: TRBD1
cdr3_nt: TGCAGCGCGACGCCGGGACAGAACTATGGCTACACCTTC
cdr3_aa: CSATPGQNYGYTF

v_call: TRBV6-1
j_call: TRBJ1-1
clone_size: -
d_call: -
cdr3_nt: TGTGCCAGCAGTGTCGAGATGAAGTCCACTGAAGCTTTCTTT
cdr3_aa: CASSVEMKSTEAFF

v_call: TRBV12-3/TRBV12-4
j_call: TRBJ2-7
clone_size: -
d_call: -
cdr3_nt: TGTGCCAGCAGTCCCGTAATGGTCGGGCAAAAAAACACCTACGAGCAGTACTTC
cdr3_aa: CASSPVMVGQKNTYEQYF

v_call: TRBV9
j_call: TRBJ2-5
clone_size: -
d_call: -
cdr3_nt: TGTGCCAGCAGCTACCTCCGGGACCGGGGTGAGACCCAGTACTTC
cdr3_aa: CASSYLRDRGETQYF

v_call: TRBV9
j_call: TRBJ2-7
clone_size: -
d_call: TRBD2
cdr3_nt: TGTGCCAGCACTCTACTAGCGGGGGGCTCCTACGAGCAGTACTTC
cdr3_aa: CASTLLAGGSYEQYF

v_call: TRBV13
j_call: TRBJ1-2
clone_size: many
d_call: -
cdr3_nt: TGTGCCAGCAGCTTTTACGGTGCTACAAGCTATGGCTACACCTTC
cdr3_aa: CASSFYGATSYGYTF

v_call: TRBV7-2
j_call: TRBJ2-7
clone_size: few
d_call: TRBD2
cdr3_nt: TGTGCCAGCAGCCTCCGGGGGGGGGCCTCCTACGAGCAGTACTTC
cdr3_aa: CASSLRGGASYEQYF

v_call: TRBV29-1
j_call: TRBJ2-5
clone_size: -
d_call: -
cdr3_nt: TGCAGCCGGCCGGGGCTTCTAGAGACCCAGTACTTC
cdr3_aa: CSRPGLLETQYF

v_call: TRBV19
j_call: TRBJ2-7
clone_size: many
d_call: -
cdr3_nt: TGTGCCAGTAGTATAGGGGGCAGATCCTACGAGCAGTACTTC
cdr3_aa: CASSIGGRSYEQYF

v_call: TRBV10-3
j_call: TRBJ2-5
clone_size: -
d_call: TRBD2
cdr3_nt: TGTGCCAGCAGTCGATGGGGGACTAGCGGAACAACCCCCCAAGAGACCCAGTACTTC
cdr3_aa: CASSRWGTSGTTPQETQYF

v_call: TRBV7-2
j_call: TRBJ1-1
clone_size: many
d_call: -
cdr3_nt: TGTGCCAGCAGCCAATCCACAGGGAAGGGGGGTGAAGCTTTCTTT
cdr3_aa: CASSQSTGKGGEAFF

v_call: TRBV19
j_call: TRBJ1-5
clone_size: many
d_call: -
cdr3_nt: TGTGCCAGTAGTATTGACGGGAGCGGGACGCCCCAGCATTTT
cdr3_aa: CASSIDGSGTPQHF

v_call: TRBV20-1
j_call: TRBJ2-7
clone_size: many
d_call: TRBD2
cdr3_nt: TGCAGTGCGAAGCGGGGGGGTTACGAGCAGTACTTC
cdr3_aa: CSAKRGGYEQYF